This T cell receptor beta chain was captured by sequencing in a study of T cell repertoires in cytomegalovirus infection. Study information: Indications of both CMV infection and matching HLA type were provided by public TCR beta signatures.

Of note for this clonotype: Its cognate antigen is unknown.

Points from the study as a whole: The response measured ex vivo was dominated by TCR beta clonotypes (HLA-C-restricted and CMV-specific). Cumulative frequency (of public TCR beta family members) identified carriers of CMV plus the relevant HLA.

MiXCR, applied by TCRdb to the reads, yields one record per CDR3 protein. The table shows fewer than 300,000 distinct CDR3 sequences, with 20% to 30% occurring only once. This CDR3 comprises 16 residues. CDR1 and CDR2 (germline): LNHDA, SQIVND (reference sequence). V lost 4 bases, J lost 0 bases, and 12 bases lay in between. The receptor was isolated from a human donor in good health (CMV status not recorded). Some clones in this sample may be carry-over from other donors' samples. The sequenced sample was PBMCs. The rearrangement uses TRBV19 and TRBJ2-2; no clear D. CDR3: CASSNIGGANTGELFF. The CDR3 bases are TGTGCCAGTAGTAATATAGGCGGAGCGAACACCGGGGAGCTGTTTTTT.